This TCR beta chain was found in a study of response to subunit inactivated influenza vaccine. TCRdb re-called the RT-PCR reads with MiXCR, one entry per CDR3 protein. The table shows 610,000 or so distinct CDR3 sequences, with less than 15% occurring only once. Germline loops: CDR1 SGDLS, CDR2 YYNGEE. CDR3 length: 15 amino acids. Trimming took 0 bases from V and 2 from J, leaving 9 bases between them. The material sequenced was PBMCs from blood, taken approximately 13 days after vaccination. The chain is built from TRBV9 and TRBJ2-1; the D is unclear. The sequence was obtained from a man over 45 who received an inactivated influenza vaccine. CDR3: CASSVVPTAYNEQFF. DNA of the CDR3: TGTGCCAGCAGCGTAGTTCCAACCGCCTACAATGAGCAGTTCTTC.